A single sample is the source of the 30 T cell receptor beta chains below, sequenced in a study of blood T cells in healthy people across ages. Together with a sample-barcoded 5' primer, a J-beta primer mix was included in a second PCR lasting about 7 to 11 cycles. One entry per CDR3 protein results from TCRdb running MiXCR on the 5' RACE reads. Of around 820,000 distinct CDR3 sequences listed, more than 20% are singletons. The data were also submitted as part of a second study, on T cells of mothers and their children.

Material: blood. These receptors came from a boy aged 5-17 years in good health.

This clonotype was counted only a few times. This sequence joins TRBV6-2 or TRBV6-3 and TRBJ1-5, with D maybe TRBD1 (5 bases). Germline V gene lookup returns CDR1 MNHEY and CDR2 SVGEGT. The CDR3 length is 14 residues. Trimming pared 7 bases from V and 6 bases from J, leaving 16 bases between. CDR3 nucleotides: TGTGCCAGCAACGTCCACCAGGGTTTTCAGCCCCAGCATTTT. It is translated as CASNVHQGFQPQHF.

This clonotype has only a few counts. One end of the junction varies from germline; a read error may be responsible. V gene TRBV29-1 combines with J gene TRBJ2-7; 8 bases line up with TRBD1. From germline, CDR1 is SQVTM and CDR2 ANQGSEA. The CDR3 consists of 14 residues. As DNA, the CDR3 is TGCAGCGTTGAAGTCCAGGACAGGGCTTACGTGCAGTACTTC. Residues: CSVEVQDRAYVQYF.

This chain connects TRBV18 to TRBJ2-1, with a possible D match to TRBD2 (7 bases). Germline assignment: CDR1 KGHSH and CDR2 LQKENI. The CDR3 contains 17 residues. The ends were cut back, 5 bases at V and 1 base at J, with 18 bases in the middle. CDR3 nucleotides: TGTGCCAGCTCATTAATGGGGGGGCAATGGTCCTACAATGAGCAGTTCTTC. Residues: CASSLMGGQWSYNEQFF.

The CDR3 DNA is TGTGCCAGCAGCTTAAGGACTTTTGGATGGGAACACTACGAGCAGTACTTC. This encodes CASSLRTFGWEHYEQYF. This chain joins TRBV7-2 and TRBJ2-7, with TRBD2 as a possible D gene (5 bases). Trimming took off 2 bases at V and 3 bases at J, with 20 bases between the two ends. Germline V gives CDR1 SGHTA, CDR2 FQGNSA. The CDR3 covers 17 residues.

This clonotype was detected only a few times. The V and J genes are TRBV18 and TRBJ2-3; 9 bases match TRBD2. There are 16 residues in the CDR3. V trimming: 1 base; J trimming: 2 bases; junction bases outside the gene matches: 4. The germline V gene encodes CDR1 KGHSH and CDR2 LQKENI. In DNA, the CDR3 is TGTGCCAGCTCACCACATCTAGCGGGGTTCACAGATACGCAGTATTTT. It encodes CASSPHLAGFTDTQYF.

The table lists this clonotype with a few counts. The rearrangement links TRBV3-1 to TRBJ2-5; D is ambiguous. The CDR3 covers 16 residues. Trimming took 0 bases from V and 1 from J, leaving 12 bases between them. Germline loops: CDR1 LGHDT, CDR2 YNNKEL (reference sequence). CDR3 nucleotides: TGTGCCAGCAGCCAAGATCGAATTGCCTTCCAAGAGACCCAGTACTTC. This gives the protein CASSQDRIAFQETQYF.

The J gene is TRBJ2-1, the V gene TRBV15; a weak D match, TRBD2 (6 bases). CDR1 is LNHNV, CDR2 YYDKDF, per germline (reference sequence). Trimming took off 1 base at V and 8 bases at J, with 6 bases between the two ends. CDR3 length equals 12 residues. The CDR3 DNA reads as TGTGCCACCAGCAGAGGGGAGGATGAGCAGTTCTTC. Its translation is CATSRGEDEQFF.

The table lists this clonotype with a few counts. The rearrangement uses TRBV24-1 and TRBJ2-1, with TRBD2 as a possible D gene (5 bases). Germline CDR1 is KGHDR and CDR2 is SFDVKD. This CDR3 is built from 17 residues. V was trimmed by 3 bases and J by 0 bases, leaving 14 bases between them. CDR3 sequence: CATSDEGRSSSYNEQFF. CDR3 nucleotides: TGTGCCACCAGTGATGAAGGGAGATCGAGCTCCTACAATGAGCAGTTCTTC.

The chain has TRBV29-1 and TRBJ1-1; D is perhaps TRBD1 (6 bases). The ends were cut back, 4 bases at V and 8 bases at J, with 8 bases in the middle. The CDR3 is made up of 10 amino acids. CDR1 is SQVTM, CDR2 ANQGSEA, per germline. The CDR3 DNA reads as TGCAGCGTTGTACAGGGCGAAGCTTTCTTT. Translating it yields CSVVQGEAFF.

This clonotype came up a few times. This sequence joins TRBV29-1 and TRBJ1-1; weak D call: TRBD1 (5 bases). This CDR3 spans 15 amino acids. CDR1 is SQVTM and CDR2 is ANQGSEA in the germline V gene. The V and J ends lost 2 bases and 2 bases respectively, with 15 bases between them. The CDR3 sequence: CSVENPKGNNTEAFF. The CDR3 bases are TGCAGCGTTGAAAATCCTAAGGGGAACAACACTGAAGCTTTCTTT.

The chain is built from TRBV7-9 and TRBJ2-5; maybe TRBD2 (5 bases). The germline gives CDR1 SEHNR, CDR2 FQNEAQ (reference sequence). The CDR3 sequence is 14 residues long. Trimming removed 0 bases at V and 14 bases at J, with 19 bases between. As DNA, the CDR3 is TGTGCCAGCAGCTTAGCAGGGAGCCAAGAGACTTCCTACTTC. Translation gives CASSLAGSQETSYF.

Of note for this clonotype: An end of the junction does not agree with germline; a read error may underlie this. The CDR3 reads CASSPTQGFVDNEQFF. In nucleotides, the CDR3 is TGTGCTAGCAGCCCAACGCAGGGGTTTGTAGACAATGAGCAGTTCTTC. The V call is TRBV7-7, the J call TRBJ2-1, with TRBD1 as a possible D gene (6 bases). In germline, CDR1 is SSHAT, CDR2 FNYEAQ (reference sequence). The CDR3 has 16 amino acids. Complete variable domain (other parts from reference TRBV7-7 and TRBJ2-1): GAGVSQSPRYKVTKRGQDVTLRCDPISSHATLYWYQQALGQGPEFLTYFNYEAQPDKSGLPSDRFSAERPEGSISTLTIQRTEQRDSAMYRCASSPTQGFVDNEQFFGPGTRLTVL.

The chain recombines TRBV6-1 with TRBJ2-5; either TRBD1 or TRBD2 may fit D (6 bases each). The DNA end is more similar to TRBJ2-7, so the J call may be wrong. The CDR3 has 14 residues. Germline CDR1 reads MNHNS; CDR2 reads SASEGT. The CDR3 DNA follows: TGTGCCAGCAGTGAAGACGGAGGGGGTTACGAGCAGTACTTC. It specifies CASSEDGGGYEQYF.

This clonotype has only a few counts. The chain recombines TRBV6-6 with TRBJ2-7; 11 bases line up with TRBD2. This CDR3 contains 14 residues. Germline V gene sequence: CDR1 MNHNY, CDR2 SVGAGI (reference sequence). J was trimmed by 4 bases and V by 5 bases; bases with no gene match: 4. For the CDR3, the DNA is TGTGCCAGCAGTGTAGCGGGGGGGAGATACGAGCAGTACTTC. Residues: CASSVAGGRYEQYF.

The CDR3 nucleotides read TGCGCCAGTCGTAGCGGGACTAGTATCTACAATGAGCAGTTCTTC. Translated, it gives CASRSGTSIYNEQFF. This sequence joins TRBV5-1 and TRBJ2-1; 8 bases are shared with TRBD2. The CDR3 consists of 15 residues. V was clipped by 8 bases and J by 3 bases; unmatched bases: 10. In germline, CDR1 is SGHRS, CDR2 YFSETQ.

CDR3 region: CASSPGQGFSDTQYF. The CDR3 DNA is TGTGCCAGCTCACCGGGGCAGGGATTTTCAGATACGCAGTATTTT. The chain employs TRBV18 and TRBJ2-3; possibly TRBD1 for D (5 bases). V shed 3 bases and J shed 4 bases, with 14 bases lying between them. The V gene's germline CDR1 is KGHSH and CDR2 LQKENI. The CDR3 has 15 amino acids.

In this sample, this clonotype turned up a few times. V and J are TRBV18 and TRBJ1-4; a weak D match, TRBD1 (5 bases). CDR3 length equals 15 residues. Germline CDR1 KGHSH, CDR2 LQKENI. Trimming pared 1 base from V and 3 bases from J, leaving 9 bases between. The CDR3 loop reads CASSPRGDSNEKLFF. The DNA of the CDR3 is TGTGCCAGCTCACCACGAGGGGATTCTAATGAAAAACTGTTTTTT. The full variable domain, its missing parts supplied by reference TRBV18 and TRBJ1-4, is NAGVMQNPRHLVRRRGQEARLRCSPMKGHSHVYWYRQLPEEGLKFMVYLQKENIIDESGMPKERFSAEFPKEGPSILRIQQVVRGDSAAYFCASSPRGDSNEKLFFGSGTQLSVL.

The V gene is TRBV5-1, the J gene TRBJ2-5; 8 bases match TRBD2. The CDR3 length is 16 residues. The germline CDR1 and CDR2 sequences are SGHRS and YFSETQ. V lost 4 bases, J lost 7 bases, and 15 bases stayed unmatched. This CDR3 is CASSNENGLREATQYF. DNA for the CDR3: TGCGCCAGCAGCAACGAAAACGGACTGCGGGAGGCGACCCAGTACTTC.

The V call is TRBV4-3, the J call TRBJ2-5; D unclear. V gave up 0 bases and J gave up 4 bases, with 12 bases separating them. Germline CDR1 reads LGHNA; CDR2 reads YSLEER. The CDR3 has 15 residues. The CDR3 region is CASSQDPGTGETQYF. CDR3 DNA sequence: TGCGCCAGCAGCCAAGATCCGGGTACGGGAGAGACCCAGTACTTC.

This clonotype was detected only a few times. CDR3 protein: CASEGRGDGTDTQYF. As DNA, the CDR3 is TGCGCCAGCGAGGGCCGAGGGGATGGCACAGATACGCAGTATTTT. The chain joins TRBV5-1 to TRBJ2-3, with D possibly called TRBD1 or TRBD2 (5 bases each). V was clipped by 7 bases and J by 1 base, with 16 bases between them. The CDR3 contains 15 residues. Germline CDR1 SGHRS, CDR2 YFSETQ.

This clonotype came up once. The chain couples TRBV18 to TRBJ2-1; 10 bases are a match to TRBD2. The CDR3 loop spans 17 amino acids. Germline values: CDR1 KGHSH, CDR2 LQKENI. Losses at the gene ends were 1 base for V and 8 bases for J; bases not matched to a gene: 11. CDR3 bases: TGTGCCAGCTCACCACTCAGGAGCCTAGCGGGGGTCGATGAGCAGTTCTTC. Amino acids: CASSPLRSLAGVDEQFF.

The sample holds a few counts of this clonotype. V and J are TRBV20-1 and TRBJ1-1; 7 bases are shared with TRBD1. CDR1 DFQATT and CDR2 SNEGSKA come from the germline V gene (reference sequence). This CDR3 has 17 amino acids. V was pared by 0 bases and J by 4 bases, with 14 bases of the junction left unmatched. CDR3 in amino acids: CSARDPGTARMSTEAFF. CDR3 nucleotides: TGCAGTGCTAGAGATCCAGGGACAGCCAGAATGAGCACTGAAGCTTTCTTT.

This clonotype has a handful of counts. The rearrangement uses TRBV20-1 and TRBJ1-2; no clear D gene. Germline CDR1 reads DFQATT; CDR2 reads SNEGSKA (reference sequence). Trimming shortened V by 0 bases and J by 4 bases, and 15 bases separated the two germline ends. This CDR3 contains 15 residues. The CDR3: CSARDDATPPYGYTF. CDR3 in DNA: TGCAGTGCTAGAGATGATGCGACTCCCCCCTATGGCTACACCTTC.

The chain uses TRBV20-1 and TRBJ2-2; 8 nucleotides line up with TRBD2. There are 15 residues in the CDR3. Germline V lookup: CDR1 DFQATT, CDR2 SNEGSKA (reference sequence). V dropped 0 bases and J dropped 6; count of bases not matched to a gene: 6. The CDR3: CSAREPSGFAGELFF. CDR3 coding DNA: TGCAGTGCTAGAGAGCCTAGCGGGTTCGCCGGGGAGCTGTTTTTT.

V usage is TRBV28 and J usage is TRBJ2-3; D is perhaps TRBD1 (7 bases). The CDR3 has 15 amino acids. V lost 5 bases to trimming and J lost 1 base, with 13 bases between them. Germline loops: CDR1 MDHEN, CDR2 SYDVKM. The CDR3: CASSTQGEGTDTQYF. The CDR3 DNA follows: TGTGCCAGCAGTACCCAGGGGGAGGGCACAGATACGCAGTATTTT.

In its sample, this clonotype was seen a few times. This chain connects TRBV14 to TRBJ1-1; D call uncertain. The germline gives CDR1 SGHDN, CDR2 FVKESK. Deletions cut 2 bases from V and 0 bases from J, with 13 bases between. This CDR3 region has 16 residues. The CDR3 sequence: CASSQSVTRLNTEAFF. The DNA for the CDR3 is TGTGCCAGCAGCCAATCCGTTACACGGCTGAACACTGAAGCTTTCTTT.

The chain recombines TRBV4-2 with TRBJ2-7, with D possibly TRBD1 on 5 matching bases. Germline V gene lookup returns CDR1 LGHNA and CDR2 YNFKEQ. Trimming left V 0 bases short and J 0 bases short, with 12 bases between. The length of the CDR3 is 16 residues. The CDR3 DNA reads as TGTGCCAGCAGCCAAGAGTTAGGGGATAGCTCCTACGAGCAGTACTTC. This translates into CASSQELGDSSYEQYF.

The genes are TRBV4-1 and TRBJ1-5; D not certain. The CDR3 covers 14 residues. The V end was cut by 4 bases, the J end by 3 bases, with 10 bases between. Germline CDR1 is MGHRA and CDR2 is YSYEKL. CDR3 in amino acids: CASSPWAINQPQHF. CDR3 DNA: TGCGCCAGCAGCCCCTGGGCCATCAATCAGCCCCAGCATTTT.

This clonotype was seen a few times. Relative to the germline gene, one junction end is altered; a read error may explain this. The V and J genes are TRBV7-3 and TRBJ2-3; TRBD1 matches at 7 bases. Germline V gene lookup returns CDR1 SGHTA and CDR2 FQGTGA. The CDR3 sequence is 15 residues long. CDR3 residues: CTSSDRVGSADTQYF. In DNA, the CDR3 is TGTACCAGCAGCGACAGGGTAGGGAGCGCAGATACGCAGTATTTT.

This rearrangement joins TRBV4-2 to TRBJ2-7, with TRBD2 identical over 13 bases. V was pared by 0 bases and J by 5 bases, with 4 bases of the junction left unmatched. This CDR3 is 16 amino acids long. CDR1 and CDR2 (germline): LGHNA, YNFKEQ. CDR3 in amino acids: CASSQDVGLAGDEQYF. In DNA, the CDR3 is TGTGCCAGCAGCCAAGATGTAGGACTAGCGGGGGACGAGCAGTACTTC.